This passage covers 30 T cell receptor beta chains from one sample sequenced in a study of blood T cell repertoires in COVID-19. Sequencing was performed with immunoSEQ multiplex PCR; in TCRdb, only in-frame clones are kept and a portion is missing. The sample carries approximately 200,000 clones, roughly 90% recorded once. Sample: PBMCs or T cells enriched from blood (not recorded which). Receptor source: a young woman who had recovered from COVID-19.

V is TRBV9 and J is TRBJ2-6, with no clear D. V lost 4 bases and J lost 2, with 13 bases in between. The germline CDR1 and CDR2 sequences are SGDLS and YYNGEE. The CDR3 runs to 16 residues. CDR3 DNA sequence: TGTGCCAGCAGCCTATCCCCGGGTGCTGGGGCCAACGTCCTGACTTTC. Protein product: CASSLSPGAGANVLTF.

The V gene is TRBV6-5, the J gene TRBJ1-3, with a weak D call TRBD1 (5 bases). The CDR3 covers 14 residues. Germline values: CDR1 MNHEY, CDR2 SVGAGI. Trimming removed 6 bases from V and 2 bases from J, with 11 bases in between. The CDR3 spells CASRGGAAGNTIYF. For the CDR3, the DNA is TGTGCCAGCAGGGGAGGGGCGGCTGGAAACACCATATATTTT.

The V gene is TRBV11-2, the J gene TRBJ1-1, with D uncertain. The CDR3 is 13 residues long. Germline V gene data show CDR1 as SGHAT and CDR2 as FQNNGV. V was clipped by 1 base and J by 8 bases, with 11 bases between them. The CDR3 nucleotides read TGTGCCAGCAGCTTAGGGGCGGGCGTGGAAGCTTTCTTT. This sequence encodes CASSLGAGVEAFF.

This clone occurred a few times. V is TRBV7-2 and J is TRBJ1-1, with D unresolved. The CDR3 consists of 13 residues. CDR1 SGHTA and CDR2 FQGNSA come from the germline V gene. V was shortened by 3 bases and J by 4 bases, with 9 bases between the two germline ends. Here the CDR3 reads CASSFGSGTEAFF. CDR3 in DNA: TGTGCCAGCAGCTTCGGGAGCGGCACTGAAGCTTTCTTT.

This chain connects TRBV4-2 to TRBJ1-2; D perhaps matches TRBD1 (5 bases). Germline V gene lookup returns CDR1 LGHNA and CDR2 YNFKEQ. This CDR3 has 13 residues. V was pared by 0 bases and J by 8 bases, with 10 bases between. CDR3 protein: CASSQEETVGYTF. Here the CDR3 DNA reads TGTGCCAGCAGCCAAGAGGAGACAGTCGGCTACACCTTC.

The chain combines TRBV19 with TRBJ1-2; 9 bases map to TRBD1. V lost 5 bases and J lost 3; bases outside the gene matches: 7. There are 15 residues in the CDR3. Germline values: CDR1 LNHDA, CDR2 SQIVND (reference sequence). The CDR3 DNA reads TGTGCCAGTAGTGACCGGGACAGGGCCGACTATGGCTACACCTTC. This translates into CASSDRDRADYGYTF. Combining the CDR3 with reference TRBV19 and TRBJ1-2 gives the whole variable domain DGGITQSPKYLFRKEGQNVTLSCEQNLNHDAMYWYRQDPGQGLRLIYYSQIVNDFQKGDIAEGYSVSREKKESFPLTVTSAQKNPTAFYLCASSDRDRADYGYTFGSGTRLTVV.

V is TRBV24-1 and J is TRBJ1-2, with 8 bases aligning to TRBD1. V gave up 6 bases and J gave up 7 bases; unmatched junction bases: 6. The CDR3 runs 13 residues. Germline V gene lookup returns CDR1 KGHDR and CDR2 SFDVKD. CDR3 sequence: CATSRGRGLGYTF. CDR3 coding DNA: TGTGCCACCAGTAGGGGCAGGGGGCTTGGCTACACCTTC.

This chain connects TRBV7-2 to TRBJ2-5; TRBD2 matches at 7 bases. This CDR3 contains 16 residues. In germline, CDR1 is SGHTA, CDR2 FQGNSA. V shed 3 bases, J shed 3 bases, and the junction held 10 bases outside the gene matches. CDR3 DNA: TGTGCCAGCAGCTTCGCCCTGTGGGCGGGGGAAGAGACCCAGTACTTC. Amino acid sequence: CASSFALWAGEETQYF. Full variable domain (rest looked up from reference TRBV7-2 and TRBJ2-5): GAGVSQSPSNKVTEKGKDVELRCDPISGHTALYWYRQSLGQGLEFLIYFQGNSAPDKSGLPSDRFSAERTGGSVSTLTIQRTQQEDSAVYLCASSFALWAGEETQYFGPGTRLLVL.

CDR3: CASSPQGRTGNTIYF. CDR3 DNA sequence: TGTGCCAGTAGTCCACAGGGAAGGACTGGAAACACCATATATTTT. The chain recombines TRBV19 with TRBJ1-3; D is perhaps TRBD1 (6 bases). V lost 5 bases, J lost 2 bases, and 13 bases lay in between. CDR3 length: 15 residues. Germline V gives CDR1 LNHDA, CDR2 SQIVND (reference sequence).

This chain links TRBV6-5 with TRBJ1-1; maybe TRBD1 (6 bases). Per the germline V gene, CDR1 is MNHEY and CDR2 is SVGAGI. This CDR3 has 13 amino acids. The V end lost 8 bases, the J end lost 6 bases, and 16 bases lay between the germline ends. The CDR3 DNA reads as TGTGCCAGCGCTCGGTCACCAGGGGCTGAAGCTTTCTTT. Translation: CASARSPGAEAFF.

The chain links TRBV5-4 to TRBJ1-1; 8 bases match TRBD1. V lost 4 bases to trimming and J lost 1 base; unmatched junction nucleotides: 6. The germline gives CDR1 SGHNT, CDR2 YYREEE (reference sequence). The CDR3 loop spans 15 amino acids. This chain's CDR3 is CASSGLGQGNTEAFF. In nucleotides, the CDR3 is TGTGCCAGCAGCGGACTAGGACAGGGGAACACTGAAGCTTTCTTT. Full variable domain (remainder filled in from reference TRBV5-4 and TRBJ1-1): ETGVTQSPTHLIKTRGQQVTLRCSSQSGHNTVSWYQQALGQGPQFIFQYYREEENGRGNFPPRFSGLQFPNYSSELNVNALELDDSALYLCASSGLGQGNTEAFFGQGTRLTVV.

V is TRBV5-1 and J is TRBJ1-4, with D hard to call. V dropped 1 base and J dropped 8 bases, with 12 bases sitting between them. The CDR3 loop spans 14 amino acids. Germline V gene lookup returns CDR1 SGHRS and CDR2 YFSETQ. CDR3 nucleotide sequence: TGCGCCAGCAGCTTGAGCATAACGGGGGAAAAACTGTTTTTT. Its translation: CASSLSITGEKLFF.

The genes are TRBV7-2 and TRBJ1-6, with 8 bases that match TRBD1. Germline V CDR1 and CDR2: SGHTA, FQGNSA. The V segment lost 4 bases and the J segment 9 bases; nucleotides outside the gene matches: 8. The CDR3 consists of 15 residues. The chain's CDR3 is CASSYDRGRGSPLHF. The CDR3 region has the DNA TGTGCCAGCAGCTACGACAGGGGCCGGGGTTCACCCCTCCACTTT.

V is TRBV4-2 and J is TRBJ1-1; the match to TRBD1 covers 10 bases. The CDR3 runs 16 residues. In germline, CDR1 is LGHNA, CDR2 YNFKEQ. V trimming: 1 base; J trimming: 5 bases; junction bases outside the gene matches: 7. This CDR3 reads CASSQGPGQGQTEAFF. CDR3 DNA: TGTGCCAGCAGCCAAGGACCGGGACAGGGGCAGACTGAAGCTTTCTTT.

The chain uses TRBV11-2 and TRBJ1-2; tentative D call: TRBD1 (6 bases). V was pared by 1 base and J by 6 bases, with 9 bases between. This CDR3 has 13 residues. Germline CDR1 is SGHAT and CDR2 is FQNNGV. This CDR3 is CASSLGGTNGYTF. The DNA of the CDR3 is TGTGCCAGCAGCTTAGGGGGGACAAATGGCTACACCTTC.

This clone was detected once. This sequence joins TRBV11-1 and TRBJ1-5; D is uncertain. Germline loops: CDR1 SGHAT, CDR2 FQDESV (reference sequence). Trimming took off 5 bases at V and 4 bases at J, with 15 bases between the two ends. This CDR3 spans 15 amino acids. CDR3 region: CASSQGTGSNQPQHF. For the CDR3, the DNA is TGTGCCAGCAGCCAAGGTACGGGTAGTAATCAGCCCCAGCATTTT. Looking up the rest from reference TRBV11-1 and TRBJ1-5 gives the full variable domain: EAEVAQSPRYKITEKSQAVAFWCDPISGHATLYWYRQILGQGPELLVQFQDESVVDDSQLPKDRFSAERLKGVDSTLKIQPAELGDSAMYLCASSQGTGSNQPQHFGDGTRLSIL.

The rearrangement joins TRBV2 to TRBJ2-1, with D possibly matching TRBD2 (7 bases). This CDR3 has 16 residues. V lost 10 bases and J 1 base, leaving 20 bases between the germline ends. The germline V gene has CDR1 SNHLY and CDR2 FYNNEI. CDR3 sequence: CATSLGGRGSYNEQFF. The CDR3 nucleotides read TGTGCCACCTCACTCGGGGGGCGAGGGTCCTACAATGAGCAGTTCTTC.

The V call is TRBV28, the J call TRBJ1-5; 7 nucleotides line up with TRBD1. With V trimmed by 2 bases and J by 5 bases, 12 bases remained unmatched. Germline V gene lookup returns CDR1 MDHEN and CDR2 SYDVKM. This CDR3 comprises 17 residues. The CDR3 loop is CASSLLVPSDRDQPQHF. The CDR3 DNA follows: TGTGCCAGCAGTTTACTGGTCCCCAGCGACAGGGATCAGCCCCAGCATTTT.

The rearrangement uses TRBV7-3 and TRBJ2-1, with TRBD2 matching 10 bases. The CDR3 has 15 amino acids. V was pared by 5 bases and J by 9 bases, with 10 bases of the junction left unmatched. Germline values: CDR1 SGHTA, CDR2 FQGTGA. The DNA of the CDR3 is TGTGCCAGCAGCCCATCAGCGGGGGGGTCGGCTGAGCAGTTCTTC. Translating it yields CASSPSAGGSAEQFF.

The chain has TRBV6-5 and TRBJ2-3, with D perhaps matching TRBD1 (6 bases). The CDR3 totals 10 residues. In germline, CDR1 is MNHEY, CDR2 SVGAGI. V lost 9 bases and J lost 6, with 7 bases in between. CDR3 loop: CASDRDTQYF. CDR3 coding DNA: TGTGCCAGTGACAGGGATACGCAGTATTTT.

The chain uses TRBV7-3 and TRBJ2-5; maybe TRBD2 (6 bases). The V end was cut by 1 base, the J end by 5 bases, with 20 bases between. The CDR3 extends over 17 amino acids. Germline values: CDR1 SGHTA, CDR2 FQGTGA. The CDR3 DNA follows: TGTGCCAGCAGCTTAAGACCCTCAGGAGGGAGTGGGGAGACCCAGTACTTC. This translates into CASSLRPSGGSGETQYF.

This clone appeared once. This chain uses TRBV27 with TRBJ1-5; D uncertain. Germline-derived CDR1 and CDR2 are MNHEY and SMNVEV (reference sequence). Trimming took 1 base from V and 7 from J, leaving 11 bases between them. The CDR3 sequence is 14 residues long. The CDR3 spells CASSLYLGGQPQHF. The CDR3 DNA is TGTGCCAGCAGTTTATACCTGGGAGGACAGCCCCAGCATTTT.

About this clone: Other DNA sequences within the sample encode an identical CDR3. V is TRBV5-1 and J is TRBJ1-3; the D gene is possibly TRBD1 (6 bases). Trimming removed 0 bases from V and 4 bases from J, with 8 bases in between. This CDR3 region has 14 residues. Germline values: CDR1 SGHRS, CDR2 YFSETQ. The DNA of the CDR3 is TGCGCCAGCAGCTTGGACAGGGCCGGAAACACCATATATTTT. Amino acids: CASSLDRAGNTIYF.

The CDR3 nucleotides read TGTGCCAGCAGTTCCCTTGACAATGAGCAGTTCTTC. It specifies CASSSLDNEQFF. The chain links TRBV6-6 to TRBJ2-1, with D unresolved. Germline V CDR1 and CDR2: MNHNY, SVGAGI (reference sequence). The CDR3 has 12 residues. Trimming stripped 4 bases from V and 5 bases from J, with 6 bases between.

This chain connects TRBV27 to TRBJ1-6; no reliable D call. CDR3 length equals 14 residues. V lost 3 bases and J 9 bases, leaving 12 bases between the germline ends. Germline V gives CDR1 MNHEY, CDR2 SMNVEV (reference sequence). The CDR3 DNA is TGTGCCAGCAGTTTTGGAGCTGAAGTTTCACCCCTCCACTTT. Translated: CASSFGAEVSPLHF.

This clone was seen only a few times. The chain has TRBV11-2 and TRBJ1-1; the D gene is possibly TRBD1 (6 bases). This CDR3 is built from 16 residues. With 1 base removed from V and 2 bases from J, the gap between germline ends came to 14 bases. Germline V gives CDR1 SGHAT, CDR2 FQNNGV. The CDR3 sequence is CASSLVYTGSNTEAFF. CDR3 bases: TGTGCCAGCAGCTTAGTATATACAGGGTCAAACACTGAAGCTTTCTTT.

The V gene is TRBV13, the J gene TRBJ2-5, with TRBD2 identical over 11 bases. J was trimmed by 4 bases and V by 1 base; bases with no gene match: 5. CDR3 size: 16 residues. Germline V gene data show CDR1 as PRHDT and CDR2 as FYEKMQ (reference sequence). The CDR3 reads CASSLASGGTRETQYF. In DNA, the CDR3 is TGTGCCAGCAGCTTAGCTAGCGGGGGGACGAGAGAGACCCAGTACTTC.

The gene calls are TRBV6-5 and TRBJ2-7, with D hard to call. The CDR3 extends over 14 amino acids. Trimming took off 0 bases at V and 2 bases at J, with 8 bases between the two ends. The germline CDR1 and CDR2 sequences are MNHEY and SVGAGI. The CDR3 region has the DNA TGTGCCAGCAGTTACTCTACTAATGCCTACGAGCAGTACTTC. Its protein product is CASSYSTNAYEQYF.

This clone was observed a few times. The genes are TRBV10-3 and TRBJ2-5; 7 bases align to TRBD1. The germline V gene has CDR1 ENHRY and CDR2 SYGVKD. J lost 5 bases, V lost 4 bases, and 4 bases had no gene match. The CDR3 extends over 13 amino acids. The CDR3 protein is CAISGQGAETQYF. Written as DNA, the CDR3 is TGTGCCATCAGTGGACAGGGCGCGGAGACCCAGTACTTC.

V is TRBV19 and J is TRBJ1-5, with TRBD1 matching over 9 bases. Germline loops: CDR1 LNHDA, CDR2 SQIVND (reference sequence). The CDR3 is 13 residues long. V gave up 11 bases and J gave up 6 bases; unmatched junction bases: 8. The CDR3 sequence is CAAGQGFRQPQHF. CDR3 DNA sequence: TGTGCCGCAGGACAGGGGTTCCGTCAGCCCCAGCATTTT.